This TCR beta chain was found in a study of blood T cell repertoires in COVID-19. The overall study: Samples came from the United States, Italy and Spain, spanning acute and convalescent COVID-19. The analysed material was cDNA or gDNA that came from T cells, B-cell-depleted T cells, or PBMCs.

The repertoire was sequenced with immunoSEQ multiplex PCR; TCRdb's copy has only in-frame clones and lacks some. The sample holds about 140,000 clones, less than 80% seen once. Germline CDR1 ENHRY, CDR2 SYGVKD. This CDR3 region has 12 residues. Trimming removed 6 bases at V and 7 bases at J, with 12 bases between. The chain carries TRBV10-3 and TRBJ1-2; no clear D. The material sequenced was peripheral blood. This sequence was found in a man aged 55 to 70 with acute or convalescent COVID-19. Here the CDR3 reads CAISPDRAGYTF. As DNA, the CDR3 is TGTGCCATCAGCCCCGATAGAGCTGGCTACACCTTC.